This is a list of T cell receptor beta chains from one sample in a study of T cell responses to AZD1222 COVID-19 vaccine. Clones were read by immunoSEQ multiplex PCR, and TCRdb kept only the in-frame ones, dropping some. Counted here are about 140,000 clones, under 95% occurring once; the ten biggest clones make up around 1.5%. Sequences were derived from peripheral blood, sampled on day 0 of AZD1222 vaccination. These receptors were obtained from an adult in good health. Each CDR3 is given with its conserved first and last residue. The D gene is left open where the match is weak. Some rows have no size entry. The others give once, few or many, or a class for an expanded clone.

d_call,v_call,clone_size,cdr3_length,j_call,cdr3_nt,cdr3_aa
-,TRBV12-5,-,16,TRBJ2-5,TGTGCTAGTGGTTTCCCCGACGGGACCACCCAAGAGACCCAGTACTTC,CASGFPDGTTQETQYF
TRBD1,TRBV7-9,-,12,TRBJ1-1,TGTGCCAGCAGCCCGCAGGGGGCGTGGGTGGTCTTT,CASSPQGAWVVF
-,TRBV5-6,-,15,TRBJ1-6,TGTGCCAGCAGCTCTTTGATGGGAGGGGGTTCACCCCTCCACTTT,CASSSLMGGGSPLHF
-,TRBV6-6,-,13,TRBJ1-5,TGTGCCAGTAACTCTGGGGGATATCAGCCCCAGCATTTT,CASNSGGYQPQHF
TRBD1,TRBV27,-,12,TRBJ2-7,TGTGCCAGCAGTTCGGACAGGGGCGAGCAGTACTTC,CASSSDRGEQYF
TRBD2,TRBV7-9,once,15,TRBJ2-3,TGTGCCAGCAGCTTAGAAGGACTAGGGACAGATACGCAGTATTTT,CASSLEGLGTDTQYF
-,TRBV24-1,-,16,TRBJ2-1,TGTGCCACCAGTGATTTGGGTGGGGGTTTGGGCAATGAGCAGTTCTTC,CATSDLGGGLGNEQFF
-,TRBV20-1,-,11,TRBJ1-2,TGCAGTGGGCCTCTAAACTATGGCTACACCTTC,CSGPLNYGYTF
-,TRBV6-1,-,16,TRBJ1-2,TGTGCCAGCAGTGAACAGGGAGGCGGGGTGTCCTATGGCTACACCTTC,CASSEQGGGVSYGYTF
TRBD1,TRBV15,-,14,TRBJ2-7,TGTGCCACCAGGGGGCTACAGGGGGGCGACGAGCAGTACTTC,CATRGLQGGDEQYF
-,TRBV7-2,-,14,TRBJ1-2,TGTGCCAGCAGCTTAGCAGGGGGGGGATATGGCTACACCTTC,CASSLAGGGYGYTF
TRBD1,TRBV28,once,16,TRBJ1-6,TGTGCCAGCAGTTCCCCGACAGGGATCTATAATTCACCCCTCCACTTT,CASSSPTGIYNSPLHF
-,TRBV4-3,-,15,TRBJ1-3,TGCGCCAGCAGCCAATTCCGGGACCCAGGAAACACCATATATTTT,CASSQFRDPGNTIYF
-,TRBV6-1,-,15,TRBJ1-2,TGTGCCAGCAGTGAATTGGTCAGGGGCCCCTTTGACTACACCTTC,CASSELVRGPFDYTF
-,TRBV19,-,16,TRBJ2-1,TGTGCCAGTAGTATAGGGGGGACACAGACTCGAAATGAGCAGTTCTTC,CASSIGGTQTRNEQFF
-,TRBV30,-,14,TRBJ1-1,TGTGCCTGGAGTGTACAATTGGGGGTCACTGAAGCTTTCTTT,CAWSVQLGVTEAFF
-,TRBV2,-,17,TRBJ1-4,TGTGCCAGCAGTGAAGGGGGGCCCCGGAGCTTTAACGAAAAACTGTTTTTT,CASSEGGPRSFNEKLFF
TRBD1,TRBV6-5,-,16,TRBJ2-1,TGTGCCAGCAGTTACTCTCCGGGACAGGGCTACAATGAGCAGTTCTTC,CASSYSPGQGYNEQFF
-,TRBV7-8,-,15,TRBJ1-4,TGTGCCAGCAGCTTCGGGGGGGCAACTAATGAAAAACTGTTTTTT,CASSFGGATNEKLFF
-,TRBV30,-,14,TRBJ1-5,TGTGCCTGGACGATTGGGGGGATCAATCAGCCCCAGCATTTT,CAWTIGGINQPQHF
-,TRBV4-1,-,15,TRBJ1-1,TGCGCCAGCAGCCAAGATACAGGGCGGGGCACTGAAGCTTTCTTT,CASSQDTGRGTEAFF
-,TRBV5-1,-,13,TRBJ1-3,TGCGCCAGCAGCCCGCGAACTGGAAACACCATATATTTT,CASSPRTGNTIYF
-,TRBV7-3,-,15,TRBJ2-6,TGTGCCAGCAGCTTAAAGGGCTCTGGGGCCAACGTCCTGACTTTC,CASSLKGSGANVLTF
TRBD1,TRBV18,once,13,TRBJ1-2,TGTGCCAGCTCACAGGGGGCTGTCTATGGCTACACCTTC,CASSQGAVYGYTF
TRBD1,TRBV30,-,18,TRBJ2-6,TGTGCCTGGAGCCACGGACAGGGAAAGGTCTCTGGGGCCAACGTCCTGACTTTC,CAWSHGQGKVSGANVLTF
-,TRBV5-1,-,16,TRBJ1-1,TGCGCCAGCAGCTTAACGGTGGGGGTGTTGAACACTGAAGCTTTCTTT,CASSLTVGVLNTEAFF
TRBD2,TRBV3-1/TRBV3-2,once,18,TRBJ2-5,TGTGCCAGCAGCCAATCGAGACCAGGCGGGGGAGATCAAGAGACCCAGTACTTC,CASSQSRPGGGDQETQYF
-,TRBV4-3,-,15,TRBJ1-2,TGCGCCAGCAGCCAAGTCGGGACGCCAGGGACGGGCTACACCTTC,CASSQVGTPGTGYTF
-,TRBV3-1/TRBV3-2,-,12,TRBJ2-7,TGTGCCAGCAGCCTGGGGGGCTACGAGCAGTACTTC,CASSLGGYEQYF
TRBD2,TRBV28,-,16,TRBJ2-3,TGTGCCAGCAGTTTATTCGGGGGGGTAAGCACAGATACGCAGTATTTT,CASSLFGGVSTDTQYF
-,TRBV13,-,15,TRBJ1-1,TGTGCCAGCAGCTTAGGCCCCGGGGGCGGCACTGAAGCTTTCTTT,CASSLGPGGGTEAFF
-,TRBV5-1,-,15,TRBJ1-4,TGCGCCAGCAGCGCAGACGGTATTCCTAATGAAAAACTGTTTTTT,CASSADGIPNEKLFF
-,TRBV4-3,-,13,TRBJ1-1,TGCGCCAGCAGCCAGGGGGTATCCACTGAAGCTTTCTTT,CASSQGVSTEAFF
-,TRBV6-1,-,14,TRBJ2-7,TGTGCCAGCAGTGAAGCGCCTGGGTTCTACGAGCAGTACTTC,CASSEAPGFYEQYF
-,TRBV27,few,18,TRBJ2-7,TGTGCCAGCAGTCCAACATACTCTAGACAGGGAGGGCCCTACGAGCAGTACTTC,CASSPTYSRQGGPYEQYF
-,TRBV5-1,-,15,TRBJ1-2,TGCGCCAGCAGCTTAGGGTGGCTAAATAACTATGGCTACACCTTC,CASSLGWLNNYGYTF
-,TRBV3-1/TRBV3-2,once,13,TRBJ1-3,TGTGCCAGCAGCCCGGGGGCTGGAAACACCATATATTTT,CASSPGAGNTIYF
TRBD1,TRBV28,-,14,TRBJ1-2,TGTGCCAGCCGAGGACAGGGGGGGATATATGGCTACACCTTC,CASRGQGGIYGYTF
TRBD1,TRBV4-1,-,20,TRBJ1-1,TGCGCCAGCAGCCAAGTGGTGGGACAGGGGGCTTGGGGGGTGAACACTGAAGCTTTCTTT,CASSQVVGQGAWGVNTEAFF
-,TRBV7-6,-,18,TRBJ2-3,TGTGCCAGCAGCTTAGTAGAATACTGGGCGGGACCCACAGATACGCAGTATTTT,CASSLVEYWAGPTDTQYF
-,TRBV6-1,-,12,TRBJ2-1,TGTGCCAGCAGTGAATTGGATGGAGAGCAGTTCTTC,CASSELDGEQFF
-,TRBV4-3,-,17,TRBJ2-2,TGCGCCAGCAGCCAAGACGCGACACTAACTAACACCGGGGAGCTGTTTTTT,CASSQDATLTNTGELFF
TRBD2,TRBV18,-,15,TRBJ2-7,TGTGCCAGCTCACCTCCGGGACTAGCTTCCTACGAGCAGTACTTC,CASSPPGLASYEQYF
TRBD1,TRBV30,-,14,TRBJ2-7,TGTGCCTGGGATACGGGACAGGGTTGGTACGAGCAGTACTTC,CAWDTGQGWYEQYF
-,TRBV29-1,-,11,TRBJ1-1,TGCAGCCTAGGCGGGAACACTGAAGCTTTCTTT,CSLGGNTEAFF